These 31 T cell receptor beta chains were sequenced from one sample in a study of T cell responses to AZD1222 COVID-19 vaccine. Clones were sequenced by immunoSEQ multiplex PCR, and TCRdb holds only the in-frame ones, with some missing. Of about 97,000 clones in the sample, around nine tenths were seen once. The material was peripheral blood, obtained on day 0 of AZD1222 vaccination. Every receptor here comes from an adult in good health.

V is TRBV15 and J is TRBJ1-4; a possible D gene is TRBD1 (6 bases). Germline values: CDR1 LNHNV, CDR2 YYDKDF (reference sequence). Trimming took off 3 bases at V and 8 bases at J, with 16 bases between the two ends. There are 15 residues in the CDR3. The chain's CDR3 is CATSSGRTVREKLFF. CDR3 DNA: TGTGCCACCAGCAGCGGTAGGACAGTGAGGGAAAAACTGTTTTTT.

This chain joins TRBV11-3 and TRBJ2-7, with 8 bases fitting TRBD1. V shed 1 base, J shed 3 bases, and the junction held 8 bases outside the gene matches. CDR1 and CDR2 from the germline V gene are SGHNT and YENEEA. The CDR3 is 16 amino acids. Written as DNA, the CDR3 is TGTGCCAGCAGCTTAGGCCCGGACAGGGTTGTCTACGAGCAGTACTTC. It translates to CASSLGPDRVVYEQYF. Full variable domain (rest looked up from reference TRBV11-3 and TRBJ2-7): EAGVVQSPRYKIIEKKQPVAFWCNPISGHNTLYWYLQNLGQGPELLIRYENEEAVDDSQLPKDRFSAERLKGVDSTLKIQPAELGDSAVYLCASSLGPDRVVYEQYFGPGTRLTVT.

The chain links TRBV29-1 to TRBJ1-1; 8 bases agree with TRBD1. Germline V gene data show CDR1 as SQVTM and CDR2 as ANQGSEA. The V gene end was trimmed by 6 bases and the J gene end by 4 bases; junction bases not matched to a gene: 4. This CDR3 contains 12 residues. The CDR3 sequence is CSVTGGSTEAFF. DNA for the CDR3: TGCAGCGTCACAGGGGGGAGCACTGAAGCTTTCTTT.

The chain has TRBV5-1 and TRBJ1-2, with 7 nucleotides matching TRBD1. The CDR3 runs 15 residues. CDR1 and CDR2 from the germline V gene are SGHRS and YFSETQ. Trimming cost V 0 bases and J 2 bases; bases outside gene matches: 4. The CDR3 loop reads CASSLVQGGNYGYTF. In DNA form, the CDR3 reads TGCGCCAGCAGCTTGGTGCAGGGGGGGAACTATGGCTACACCTTC.

This clone is a singleton in its sample. CDR3 in amino acids: CASSPTDRVSNQPQHF. CDR3 sequence (DNA): TGTGCCAGCTCACCTACGGACAGGGTTAGCAATCAGCCCCAGCATTTT. The chain is built from TRBV18 and TRBJ1-5; 8 bases agree with TRBD1. V was clipped by 3 bases and J by 0 bases; unmatched bases: 4. Germline V CDR1 and CDR2: KGHSH, LQKENI. The CDR3 spans 16 residues.

The J gene is TRBJ1-1, the V gene TRBV11-1; 11 nucleotides align to TRBD1. Trimming at V came to 1 base and at J to 6 bases, leaving 4 bases not matched to a gene. The length of the CDR3 is 15 residues. Germline V gene lookup returns CDR1 SGHAT and CDR2 FQDESV (reference sequence). The CDR3 sequence is CASSLEGQGAPEAFF. CDR3 bases: TGTGCCAGCAGCTTAGAAGGACAGGGGGCCCCTGAAGCTTTCTTT.

V and J are TRBV25-1 and TRBJ1-4; D perhaps matches TRBD1 (5 bases). V was pared by 6 bases and J by 4 bases, with 18 bases between. The CDR3 sequence is 16 residues long. Germline CDR1 reads MGHDK; CDR2 reads SYGVNS. The DNA of the CDR3 is TGTGCCAGCAGAGACCCCCGGGACGGGGATAATGAAAAACTGTTTTTT. This codes for CASRDPRDGDNEKLFF.

The chain joins TRBV7-8 to TRBJ1-2; TRBD1 aligns across 9 bases. J gave up 0 bases and V 5 bases, and 7 bases lay outside the gene matches. The CDR3 covers 16 residues. CDR1 is SGHVS and CDR2 is FQNEAQ in the germline V gene. The CDR3 DNA follows: TGTGCCAGCAGCCGAGGACAGGGGCCTTCTAACTATGGCTACACCTTC. Translating gives CASSRGQGPSNYGYTF.

The chain has TRBV10-3 and TRBJ1-1, with a tentative D call TRBD1 (5 bases). Germline V lookup: CDR1 ENHRY, CDR2 SYGVKD. The CDR3 loop spans 11 amino acids. V was shortened by 10 bases and J by 1 base, with 7 bases between the two germline ends. The CDR3 sequence: CATQGNTEAFF. The CDR3 DNA is TGTGCCACTCAGGGGAACACTGAAGCTTTCTTT.

The chain recombines TRBV18 with TRBJ1-1; 10 nucleotides line up with TRBD1. Trimming took 3 bases from V and 3 from J; bases not matched to a gene: 4. The CDR3 spans 15 residues. Germline values: CDR1 KGHSH, CDR2 LQKENI. In DNA form, the CDR3 reads TGTGCCAGCTCACCCGTCGGGACAGGGGACACTGAAGCTTTCTTT. Amino acid sequence: CASSPVGTGDTEAFF.

This clone qualifies as medium-sized (0.01 to 0.1%). The chain's CDR3 is CASSLGTSGNNEQFF. The CDR3 DNA follows: TGTGCCAGCAGCCTTGGGACTAGCGGAAACAATGAGCAGTTCTTC. The chain joins TRBV3-1 (or the pseudogene TRBV3-2) to TRBJ2-1; 11 bases align to TRBD2. The germline gives CDR1 LGHDT, CDR2 YNNKEL (reference sequence). The length of the CDR3 is 15 residues. Trimming cost V 4 bases and J 5 bases; bases outside gene matches: 4.

The genes are TRBV27 and TRBJ1-3, with 7 bases lining up with TRBD1. This CDR3 region has 15 residues. Per the germline V gene, CDR1 is MNHEY and CDR2 is SMNVEV (reference sequence). Unmatched junction bases numbered 12, after V lost 5 bases and J lost 8 bases. In DNA form, the CDR3 reads TGTGCCAGCAGTCCCAGGGGACAGTCGAGGGACACCATATATTTT. Its protein is CASSPRGQSRDTIYF.

The chain recombines TRBV9 with TRBJ1-2; D unresolved. Trimming pared 0 bases from V and 7 bases from J, leaving 25 bases between. There are 18 residues in the CDR3. CDR1 SGDLS and CDR2 YYNGEE come from the germline V gene. The CDR3 bases are TGTGCCAGCAGCGTAGGAGGCCAATTTCTCATATCCGGATCTGGCTACACCTTC. Residues: CASSVGGQFLISGSGYTF. The entire variable domain, with the rest obtained from reference TRBV9 and TRBJ1-2, is as follows: DSGVTQTPKHLITATGQRVTLRCSPRSGDLSVYWYQQSLDQGLQFLIQYYNGEERAKGNILERFSAQQFPDLHSELNLSSLELGDSALYFCASSVGGQFLISGSGYTFGSGTRLTVV.

The chain carries TRBV7-6 and TRBJ1-6; 7 bases align to TRBD1. V gave up 2 bases and J gave up 2 bases; unmatched junction bases: 3. Germline CDR1 is SGHVS and CDR2 is FNYEAQ. The CDR3 has 16 residues. DNA for the CDR3: TGTGCCAGCAGCTTATTCGACAGGGCCTATAATTCACCCCTCCACTTT. As protein: CASSLFDRAYNSPLHF.

The chain joins TRBV6-6 to TRBJ1-3; no reliable D call. Germline loops: CDR1 MNHNY, CDR2 SVGAGI (reference sequence). Trimming took 5 bases from V and 4 from J, leaving 12 bases between them. The CDR3 consists of 14 residues. The CDR3: CASSHPDLGNTIYF. CDR3 DNA sequence: TGTGCCAGCAGTCACCCAGACCTCGGAAACACCATATATTTT.

This chain connects TRBV6-2 or TRBV6-3 to TRBJ1-5, with 7 bases that match TRBD1. Germline V gene lookup returns CDR1 MNHEY and CDR2 SVGEGT. The CDR3 has 15 residues. V lost 4 bases and J lost 7; bases outside the gene matches: 10. CDR3 loop: CASSSRQGLGQPQHF. The CDR3 bases are TGTGCCAGCAGTTCCCGACAGGGTCTTGGACAGCCCCAGCATTTT.

This clone came up once. The chain combines TRBV7-8 with TRBJ2-7; tentative D call: TRBD2 (5 bases). This CDR3 region has 13 residues. The V end lost 7 bases, the J end lost 7 bases, and 17 bases lay between the germline ends. The germline V gene has CDR1 SGHVS and CDR2 FQNEAQ. CDR3 residues: CASTKGLGLEQYF. The CDR3 DNA is TGTGCCAGCACCAAAGGACTCGGCCTGGAGCAGTACTTC.

The sample holds one count of this clone. This chain links TRBV24-1 with TRBJ2-1; 9 bases agree with TRBD1. This CDR3 contains 16 residues. After removal of 2 bases from V and 4 bases from J, the junction contained 5 bases not matched to a gene. Germline V gene sequence: CDR1 KGHDR, CDR2 SFDVKD. CDR3 amino acids: CATSDWGTGPYNEQFF. The DNA of the CDR3 is TGTGCCACCAGTGATTGGGGGACAGGGCCTTACAATGAGCAGTTCTTC.

This clone showed up just once. This chain connects TRBV7-2 to TRBJ2-1; 8 bases match TRBD2. V trimming: 0 bases; J trimming: 3 bases; junction bases outside the gene matches: 7. This CDR3 is built from 17 residues. Germline V CDR1 and CDR2: SGHTA, FQGNSA. The CDR3: CASSLATGLAGYNEQFF. In DNA form, the CDR3 reads TGTGCCAGCAGCTTAGCCACAGGGCTAGCGGGCTACAATGAGCAGTTCTTC.

The chain recombines TRBV6-2 or TRBV6-3 with TRBJ1-2; weak D call: TRBD1 (5 bases). Germline CDR1 and CDR2: MNHEY and SVGEGT. This CDR3 is 14 amino acids long. The V end lost 4 bases, the J end lost 4 bases, and 13 bases lay between the germline ends. Here the CDR3 reads CASSSPGGVYGYTF. For the CDR3, the DNA is TGTGCCAGCAGTTCCCCCGGGGGGGTCTATGGCTACACCTTC.

This clone has just a few counts. The rearrangement joins TRBV13 to TRBJ2-7; no clear D gene. CDR1 is PRHDT, CDR2 FYEKMQ, per germline (reference sequence). V was clipped by 5 bases and J by 5 bases, with 10 bases between them. This CDR3 spans 12 amino acids. CDR3 nucleotides: TGTGCCAGCAGCGACGGGCCCGACGAGCAGTACTTC. Translating gives CASSDGPDEQYF.

This chain links TRBV9 with TRBJ2-2; D unresolved. Germline V gives CDR1 SGDLS, CDR2 YYNGEE. Trimming cost V 0 bases and J 3 bases, with 9 bases left between them. The CDR3 totals 15 residues. This CDR3 reads CASSVGGVHTGELFF. Written as DNA, the CDR3 is TGTGCCAGCAGCGTAGGTGGGGTGCACACCGGGGAGCTGTTTTTT.

The chain carries TRBV5-4 and TRBJ1-6; 10 bases are shared with TRBD1. V dropped 3 bases and J dropped 9; count of bases not matched to a gene: 12. The CDR3 runs 17 residues. Germline V lookup: CDR1 SGHNT, CDR2 YYREEE (reference sequence). The CDR3 loop is CASSSPPRTGGGSPLHF. CDR3 in DNA: TGTGCCAGCAGCTCGCCGCCCCGGACAGGGGGGGGTTCACCCCTCCACTTT.

This clone was counted a few times. V is TRBV5-1 and J is TRBJ2-1; TRBD1 matches 11 bases. Germline V gene sequence: CDR1 SGHRS, CDR2 YFSETQ. There are 13 residues in the CDR3. The V gene end was trimmed by 6 bases and the J gene end by 8 bases; junction bases not matched to a gene: 4. Written as DNA, the CDR3 is TGCGCCAGCATGGGACAGGGGGTAGATGAGCAGTTCTTC. Protein sequence: CASMGQGVDEQFF.

CDR3 region: CSASLYSRGLGELFF. The CDR3 DNA follows: TGCAGTGCTAGTCTTTATTCCAGGGGGCTCGGGGAGCTGTTTTTT. V gene TRBV20-1 combines with J gene TRBJ2-2; 8 positions agree with TRBD1. The germline V gene has CDR1 DFQATT and CDR2 SNEGSKA (reference sequence). V lost 3 bases to trimming and J lost 7 bases; unmatched junction nucleotides: 10. There are 15 residues in the CDR3.

The chain links TRBV6-5 to TRBJ1-3, with 7 bases aligning to TRBD1. From germline, CDR1 is MNHEY and CDR2 SVGAGI. The CDR3 sequence is 13 residues long. The V segment lost 6 bases and the J segment 2 bases; nucleotides outside the gene matches: 1. The CDR3: CASRTGTGNTIYF. The CDR3 nucleotides read TGTGCCAGCAGGACAGGGACTGGAAACACCATATATTTT.

V usage is TRBV7-2 and J usage is TRBJ1-5, with a weak D call TRBD1 (5 bases). The CDR3 covers 15 residues. Germline CDR1 and CDR2: SGHTA and FQGNSA. Trimming took off 6 bases at V and 12 bases at J, with 24 bases between the two ends. The CDR3 DNA is TGTGCCAGCAGTTTTCGGAACCGGGACGATATTTTCCAGCATTTT. Residues: CASSFRNRDDIFQHF.

V usage is TRBV19 and J usage is TRBJ1-3; no definite D call. Trimming took 6 bases from V and 4 from J, leaving 13 bases between them. The CDR3 has 14 residues. Germline V CDR1 and CDR2: LNHDA, SQIVND (reference sequence). The CDR3 sequence: CASRDTGPGNTIYF. The DNA of the CDR3 is TGTGCCAGTAGGGATACCGGGCCCGGAAACACCATATATTTT.

The chain recombines TRBV29-1 with TRBJ2-7; 9 bases map to TRBD1. Germline assignment: CDR1 SQVTM and CDR2 ANQGSEA. V was pared by 4 bases and J by 4 bases, with 5 bases of the junction left unmatched. The CDR3 extends over 13 amino acids. DNA of the CDR3: TGCAGCGTTGTTGACAGGGGGTCTTACGAGCAGTACTTC. It translates to CSVVDRGSYEQYF.

The V and J genes are TRBV6-2 or TRBV6-3 and TRBJ2-7, with 8 bases aligning to TRBD1. This CDR3 has 15 amino acids. V lost 2 bases to trimming and J lost 0 bases; unmatched junction nucleotides: 3. CDR1 is MNHEY and CDR2 is SVGEGT in the germline V gene. DNA of the CDR3: TGTGCCAGCAGTTACGGGGACAGGAGCTCCTACGAGCAGTACTTC. The encoded protein is CASSYGDRSSYEQYF.

This clone came up once. The rearrangement joins TRBV6-4 to TRBJ1-2; 8 nucleotides align to TRBD1. Germline-derived CDR1 and CDR2 are MRHNA and SNTAGT. Trimming removed 1 base from V and 7 bases from J; junction bases left unmatched: 5. This CDR3 has 14 amino acids. CDR3 bases: TGTGCCAGCAGTGACTTGACAGGGGTTGGTGGCTACACCTTC. Protein: CASSDLTGVGGYTF.